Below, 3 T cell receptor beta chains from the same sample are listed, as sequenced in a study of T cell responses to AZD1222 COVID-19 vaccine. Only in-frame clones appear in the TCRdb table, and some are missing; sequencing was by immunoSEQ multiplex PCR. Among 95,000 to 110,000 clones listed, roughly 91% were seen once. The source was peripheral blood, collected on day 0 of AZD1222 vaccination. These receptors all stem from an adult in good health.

The CDR3 DNA reads as TGTGCCAGCTCACCGATGGAGTTATATAGCAATCAGCCCCAGCATTTT. Protein product: CASSPMELYSNQPQHF. The chain joins TRBV18 to TRBJ1-5; D is unclear. V was trimmed by 3 bases and J by 0 bases, leaving 12 bases between them. The CDR3 is 16 residues long. Germline V gene sequence: CDR1 KGHSH, CDR2 LQKENI.

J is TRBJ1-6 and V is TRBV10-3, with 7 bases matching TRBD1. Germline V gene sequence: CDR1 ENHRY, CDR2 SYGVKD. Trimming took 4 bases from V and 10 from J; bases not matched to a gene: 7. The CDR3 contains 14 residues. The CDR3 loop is CAISGARQGSPLHF. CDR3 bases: TGTGCCATCAGTGGGGCCAGACAGGGATCACCCCTCCACTTT.

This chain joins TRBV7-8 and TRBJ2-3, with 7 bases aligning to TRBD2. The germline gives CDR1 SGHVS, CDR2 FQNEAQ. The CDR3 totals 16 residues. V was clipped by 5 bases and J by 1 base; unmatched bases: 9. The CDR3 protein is CASSPQRAGGTDTQYF. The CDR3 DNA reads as TGTGCCAGCAGCCCCCAACGGGCGGGGGGCACAGATACGCAGTATTTT.